This T cell receptor (beta chain) stems from a study of cytotoxic CD8 clonotypes in ibrutinib-treated CLL. General study findings and limits: Sampling time points were not equivalent between sustained-remission and progressing patients.

The CDR3 has 14 residues. V trimming: 6 bases; J trimming: 4 bases; junction bases outside the gene matches: 8. The germline gives CDR1 MDHEN, CDR2 SYDVKM. This clone came up a few times. The antigen is unknown. The method was immunoSEQ multiplex PCR; TCRdb's version includes in-frame clones alone and lacks a portion of them. The sample includes 40,000 or so clones, 60% to 75% of them seen just once. Sequencing was performed on PBMCs, taken at disease progression, from a patient treated with ibrutinib. The chain links TRBV28 to TRBJ1-2; 7 positions match TRBD1. This clonotype was obtained from a human donor with chronic lymphocytic leukemia. Here the CDR3 reads CASRAPGTVYGYTF. The CDR3 DNA sequence: TGTGCCAGCAGAGCACCCGGGACAGTCTATGGCTACACCTTC.